This TCR beta chain was found in a study of CD8 T cells in ankylosing spondylitis. TCRdb called the 5' RACE reads again in MiXCR, with one record for every CDR3 protein. The sample shows some 140,000 distinct CDR3 sequences, 8% to 9% of them seen only once. This CDR3 has 12 amino acids. CDR1 is SQVTM, CDR2 ANQGSEA, per germline. V was trimmed by 3 bases and J by 7 bases, leaving 10 bases between them. Specimen: synovial fluid, either unsorted or a sorted T cell fraction (not recorded which). The sequence was obtained from a male donor with ankylosing spondylitis. The chain combines TRBV29-1 with TRBJ2-1, with D possibly matching TRBD1 (6 bases). The CDR3: CSVDRGLNEQFF. CDR3 bases: TGCAGCGTTGACAGGGGTCTGAATGAGCAGTTCTTC.